This T cell receptor (beta chain) was sequenced for a study of T cell repertoires in cytomegalovirus infection. The wider study: An indication of both CMV infection and matching HLA type came from public TCR beta signatures.

A single record per CDR3 protein comes from TCRdb applying MiXCR to the reads. The sample includes a few hundred thousand distinct CDR3 sequences, about 30% of them seen just once. General study points: The cumulative frequency of public TCR beta families distinguished individuals who carried CMV together with the relevant HLA. In two of eight donors, the top clonotype was HLA-C-restricted CMV-specific.

Comment on this clonotype: The antigen is undetermined.

The receptor's source is a human donor in good health (CMV status not recorded). Some clones in this sample may be carry-over from other donors' samples. The sample taken for sequencing was PBMCs.

CDR3: CASSTLAGRAYNEQFF. Here the CDR3 DNA reads TGCGCCAGCAGCACACTAGCGGGAAGAGCGTACAATGAGCAGTTCTTC. V is TRBV5-1 and J is TRBJ2-1; 10 nucleotides line up with TRBD2. This CDR3 is 16 amino acids long. Germline values: CDR1 SGHRS, CDR2 YFSETQ. V was pared by 4 bases and J by 4 bases, with 8 bases of the junction left unmatched.